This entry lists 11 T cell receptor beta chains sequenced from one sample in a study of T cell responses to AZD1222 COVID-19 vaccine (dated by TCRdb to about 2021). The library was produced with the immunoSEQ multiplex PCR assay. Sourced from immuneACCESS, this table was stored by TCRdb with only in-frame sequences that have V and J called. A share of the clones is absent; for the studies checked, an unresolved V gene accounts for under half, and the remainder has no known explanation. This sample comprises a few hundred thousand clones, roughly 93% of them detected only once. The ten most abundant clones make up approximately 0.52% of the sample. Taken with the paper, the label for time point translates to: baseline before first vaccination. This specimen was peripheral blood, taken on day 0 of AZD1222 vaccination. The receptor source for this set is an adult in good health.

CDR3 in amino acids: CATTSGGENSPLHF. Here the CDR3 DNA reads TGTGCCACCACTAGTGGAGGGGAAAATTCACCCCTCCACTTT. V and J are TRBV19 and TRBJ1-6, with D possibly TRBD1 on 5 matching bases. The germline V gene encodes CDR1 LNHDA and CDR2 SQIVND (reference sequence). CDR3 length: 14 residues. V was pared by 10 bases and J by 7 bases, with 17 bases between.

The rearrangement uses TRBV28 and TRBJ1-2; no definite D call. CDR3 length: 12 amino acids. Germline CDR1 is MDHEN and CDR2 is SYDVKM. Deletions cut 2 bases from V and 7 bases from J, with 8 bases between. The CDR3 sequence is CASSLRGGGYTF. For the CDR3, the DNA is TGTGCCAGCAGTTTACGGGGTGGTGGCTACACCTTC.

The DNA of the CDR3 is TGCGCCAGCAGCGACCTTCCGGGTGGGGCCGGATATGTTGAGCAGTTCTTC. Its translation is CASSDLPGGAGYVEQFF. The chain employs TRBV5-1 and TRBJ2-1; D may be TRBD1 (5 bases). The germline CDR1 and CDR2 sequences are SGHRS and YFSETQ. V was clipped by 4 bases and J by 9 bases, with 26 bases between them. The CDR3 loop spans 17 amino acids.

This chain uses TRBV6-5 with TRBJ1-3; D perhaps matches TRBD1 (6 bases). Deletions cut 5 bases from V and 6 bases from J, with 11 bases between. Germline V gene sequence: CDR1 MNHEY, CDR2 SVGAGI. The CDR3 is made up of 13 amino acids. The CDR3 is CASSHGTKNTIYF. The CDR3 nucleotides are TGTGCCAGCAGTCACGGGACAAAAAACACCATATATTTT.

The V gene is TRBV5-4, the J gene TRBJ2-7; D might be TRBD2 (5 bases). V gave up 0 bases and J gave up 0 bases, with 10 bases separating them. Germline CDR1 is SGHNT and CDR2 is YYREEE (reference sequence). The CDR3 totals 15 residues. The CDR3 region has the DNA TGTGCCAGCAGCTTGGTCGCGGACTTCTCCTACGAGCAGTACTTC. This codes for CASSLVADFSYEQYF. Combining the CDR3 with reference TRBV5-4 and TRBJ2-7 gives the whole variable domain ETGVTQSPTHLIKTRGQQVTLRCSSQSGHNTVSWYQQALGQGPQFIFQYYREEENGRGNFPPRFSGLQFPNYSSELNVNALELDDSALYLCASSLVADFSYEQYFGPGTRLTVT.

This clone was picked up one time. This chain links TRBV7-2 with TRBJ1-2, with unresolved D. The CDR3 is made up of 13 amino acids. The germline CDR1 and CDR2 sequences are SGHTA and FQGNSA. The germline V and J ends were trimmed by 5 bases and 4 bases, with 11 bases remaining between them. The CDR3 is CASSPRQPYGYTF. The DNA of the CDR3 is TGTGCCAGCAGCCCCCGGCAGCCCTATGGCTACACCTTC.

The CDR3 DNA sequence: TGTGCCAGCAGTTCCACACCCGGGACAGGGTCTCGGCAGTACTTC. The encoded protein is CASSSTPGTGSRQYF. V and J are TRBV27 and TRBJ2-7; the match to TRBD1 covers 9 bases. Germline trimming cut 4 bases from V and 9 bases from J; bases unmatched to any gene: 13. The length of the CDR3 is 15 residues. Germline-derived CDR1 and CDR2 are MNHEY and SMNVEV (reference sequence).

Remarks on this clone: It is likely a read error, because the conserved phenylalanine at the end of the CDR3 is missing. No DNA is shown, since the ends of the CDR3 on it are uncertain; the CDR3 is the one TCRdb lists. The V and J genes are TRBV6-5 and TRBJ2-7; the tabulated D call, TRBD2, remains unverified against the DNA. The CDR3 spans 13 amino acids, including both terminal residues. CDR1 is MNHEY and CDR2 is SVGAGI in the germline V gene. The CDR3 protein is CASSITSTAPLNL.

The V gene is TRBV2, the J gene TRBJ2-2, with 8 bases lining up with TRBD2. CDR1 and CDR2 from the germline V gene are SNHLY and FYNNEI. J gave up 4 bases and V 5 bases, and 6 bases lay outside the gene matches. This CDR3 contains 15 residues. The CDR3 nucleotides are TGTGCCAGCAGTCCCTTAGCGGGACTCACCGGGGAGCTGTTTTTT. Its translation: CASSPLAGLTGELFF.

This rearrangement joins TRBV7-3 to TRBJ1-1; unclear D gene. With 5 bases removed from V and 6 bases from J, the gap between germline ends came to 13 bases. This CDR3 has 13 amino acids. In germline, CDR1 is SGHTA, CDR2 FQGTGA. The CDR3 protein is CASSLQPGSEAFF. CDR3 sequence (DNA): TGTGCCAGCAGCCTCCAGCCAGGTTCTGAAGCTTTCTTT.

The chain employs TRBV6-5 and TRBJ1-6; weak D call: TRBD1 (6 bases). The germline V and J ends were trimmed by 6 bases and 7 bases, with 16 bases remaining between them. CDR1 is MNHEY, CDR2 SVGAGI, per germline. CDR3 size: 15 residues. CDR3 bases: TGTGCCAGCAGCTTAGGGGGGACACTCAATTCACCCCTCCACTTT. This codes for CASSLGGTLNSPLHF.